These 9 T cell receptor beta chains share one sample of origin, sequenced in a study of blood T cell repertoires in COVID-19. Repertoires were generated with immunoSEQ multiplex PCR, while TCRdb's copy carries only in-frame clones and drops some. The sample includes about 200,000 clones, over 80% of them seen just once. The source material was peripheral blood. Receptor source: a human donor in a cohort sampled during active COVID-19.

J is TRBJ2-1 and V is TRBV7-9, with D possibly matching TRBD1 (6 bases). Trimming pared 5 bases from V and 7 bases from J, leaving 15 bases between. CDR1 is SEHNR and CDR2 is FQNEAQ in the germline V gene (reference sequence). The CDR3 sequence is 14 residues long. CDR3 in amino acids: CASSLVDSLNEQFF. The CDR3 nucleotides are TGTGCCAGCAGCCTAGTGGACAGTCTGAATGAGCAGTTCTTC.

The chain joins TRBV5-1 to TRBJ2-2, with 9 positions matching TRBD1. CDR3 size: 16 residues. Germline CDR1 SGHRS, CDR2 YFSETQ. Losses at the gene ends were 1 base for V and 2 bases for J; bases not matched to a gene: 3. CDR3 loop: CASSLWTGVNTGELFF. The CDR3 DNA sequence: TGCGCCAGCAGCTTGTGGACAGGGGTCAACACCGGGGAGCTGTTTTTT.

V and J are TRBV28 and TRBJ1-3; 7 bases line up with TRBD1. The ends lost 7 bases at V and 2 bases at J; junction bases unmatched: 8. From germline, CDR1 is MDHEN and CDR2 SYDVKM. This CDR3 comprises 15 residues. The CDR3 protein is CASTSGQGAGNTIYF. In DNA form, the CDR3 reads TGTGCCAGCACCTCAGGTCAGGGGGCTGGAAACACCATATATTTT.

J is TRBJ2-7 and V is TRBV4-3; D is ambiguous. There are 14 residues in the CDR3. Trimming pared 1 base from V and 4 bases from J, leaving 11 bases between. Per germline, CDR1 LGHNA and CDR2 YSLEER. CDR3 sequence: CASSQVLREYEQYF. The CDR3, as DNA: TGCGCCAGCAGCCAAGTTCTACGTGAATACGAGCAGTACTTC.

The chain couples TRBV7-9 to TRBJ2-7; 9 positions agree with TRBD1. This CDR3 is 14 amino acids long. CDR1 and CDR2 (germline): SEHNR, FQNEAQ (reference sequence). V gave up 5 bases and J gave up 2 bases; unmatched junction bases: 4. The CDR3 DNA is TGTGCCAGCAGCCCTGGACAGGGGACCTACGAGCAGTACTTC. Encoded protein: CASSPGQGTYEQYF.

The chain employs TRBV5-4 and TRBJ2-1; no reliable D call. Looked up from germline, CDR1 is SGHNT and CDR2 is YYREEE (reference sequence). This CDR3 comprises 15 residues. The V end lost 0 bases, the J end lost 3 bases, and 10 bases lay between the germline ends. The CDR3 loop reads CASSLVIGSYNEQFF. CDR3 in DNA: TGTGCCAGCAGCTTGGTCATTGGCAGCTACAATGAGCAGTTCTTC.

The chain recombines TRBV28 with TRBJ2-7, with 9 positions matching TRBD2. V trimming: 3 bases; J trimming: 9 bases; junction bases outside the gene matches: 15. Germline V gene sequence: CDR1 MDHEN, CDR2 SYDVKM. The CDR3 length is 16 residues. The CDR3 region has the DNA TGTGCCAGCAGTTTGGCGAGCGGGAGGCCCTTTGTAGGGCAGTACTTC. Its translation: CASSLASGRPFVGQYF.

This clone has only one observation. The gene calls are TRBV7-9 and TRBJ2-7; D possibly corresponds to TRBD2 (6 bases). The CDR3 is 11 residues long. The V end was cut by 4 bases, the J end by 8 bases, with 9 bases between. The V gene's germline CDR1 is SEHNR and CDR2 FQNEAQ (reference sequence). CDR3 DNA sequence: TGTGCCAGCAGCTCCGGGGGTAAGCAGTACTTC. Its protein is CASSSGGKQYF. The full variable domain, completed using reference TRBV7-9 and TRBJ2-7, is DTGVSQNPRHKITKRGQNVTFRCDPISEHNRLYWYRQTLGQGPEFLTYFQNEAQLEKSRLLSDRFSAERPKGSFSTLEIQRTEQGDSAMYLCASSSGGKQYFGPGTRLTVT.

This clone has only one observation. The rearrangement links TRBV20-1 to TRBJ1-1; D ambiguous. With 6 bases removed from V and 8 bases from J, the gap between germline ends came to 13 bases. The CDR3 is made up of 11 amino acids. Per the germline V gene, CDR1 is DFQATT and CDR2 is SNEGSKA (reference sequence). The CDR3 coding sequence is TGCAGTGCAGCCCCGACACGCGAAGCTTTCTTT. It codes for CSAAPTREAFF.